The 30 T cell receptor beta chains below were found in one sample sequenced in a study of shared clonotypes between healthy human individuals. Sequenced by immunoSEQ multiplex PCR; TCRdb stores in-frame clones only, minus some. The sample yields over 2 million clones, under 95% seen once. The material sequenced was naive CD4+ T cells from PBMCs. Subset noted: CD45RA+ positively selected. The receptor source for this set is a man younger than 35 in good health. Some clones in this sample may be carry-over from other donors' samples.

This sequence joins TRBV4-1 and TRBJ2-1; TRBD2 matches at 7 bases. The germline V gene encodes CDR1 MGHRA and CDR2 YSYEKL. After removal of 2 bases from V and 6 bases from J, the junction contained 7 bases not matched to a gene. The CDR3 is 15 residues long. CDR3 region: CASSQPRDYSNEQFF. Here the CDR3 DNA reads TGCGCCAGCAGCCAACCCCGGGACTACTCCAATGAGCAGTTCTTC.

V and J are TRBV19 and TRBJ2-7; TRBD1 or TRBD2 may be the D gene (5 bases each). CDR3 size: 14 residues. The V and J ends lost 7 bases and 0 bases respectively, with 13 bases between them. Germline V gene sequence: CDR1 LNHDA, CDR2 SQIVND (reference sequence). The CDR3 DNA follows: TGTGCCAGTATGGGACGGGCAAGCTCCTACGAGCAGTACTTC. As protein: CASMGRASSYEQYF.

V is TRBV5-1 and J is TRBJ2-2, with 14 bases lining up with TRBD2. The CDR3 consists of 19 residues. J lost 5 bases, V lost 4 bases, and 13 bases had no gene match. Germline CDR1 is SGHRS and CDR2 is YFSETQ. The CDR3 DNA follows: TGCGCCAGCAGCGTGGACGGGACTAGCGGGAGCATCGGAACCGGGGAGCTGTTTTTT. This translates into CASSVDGTSGSIGTGELFF.

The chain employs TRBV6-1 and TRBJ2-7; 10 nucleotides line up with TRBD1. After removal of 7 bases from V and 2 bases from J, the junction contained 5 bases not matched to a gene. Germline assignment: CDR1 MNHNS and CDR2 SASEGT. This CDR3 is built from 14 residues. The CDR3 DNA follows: TGTGCCAGCACCCGGGACAGGGGAACCTACGAGCAGTACTTC. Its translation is CASTRDRGTYEQYF.

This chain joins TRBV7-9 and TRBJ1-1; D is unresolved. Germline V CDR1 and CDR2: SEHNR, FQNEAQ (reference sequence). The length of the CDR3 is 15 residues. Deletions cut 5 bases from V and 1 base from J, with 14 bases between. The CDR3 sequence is CASSPRGLSNTEAFF. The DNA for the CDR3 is TGTGCCAGCAGCCCCAGAGGTCTATCGAACACTGAAGCTTTCTTT.

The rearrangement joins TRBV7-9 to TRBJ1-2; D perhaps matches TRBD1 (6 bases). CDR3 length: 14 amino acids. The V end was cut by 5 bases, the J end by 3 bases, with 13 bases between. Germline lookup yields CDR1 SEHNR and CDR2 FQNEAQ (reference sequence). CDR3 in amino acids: CASSPQQGYYGYTF. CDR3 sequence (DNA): TGTGCCAGCAGCCCCCAGCAGGGGTACTATGGCTACACCTTC.

The CDR3 reads CASSLTFAGAPIPPYGYTF. CDR3 nucleotide sequence: TGTGCCAGCAGCCTGACCTTCGCAGGGGCGCCTATCCCCCCCTATGGCTACACCTTC. The chain is built from TRBV28 and TRBJ1-2; possible D gene TRBD1, 6 bases. The CDR3 runs 19 residues. V was pared by 6 bases and J by 4 bases, with 30 bases between. Germline values: CDR1 MDHEN, CDR2 SYDVKM.

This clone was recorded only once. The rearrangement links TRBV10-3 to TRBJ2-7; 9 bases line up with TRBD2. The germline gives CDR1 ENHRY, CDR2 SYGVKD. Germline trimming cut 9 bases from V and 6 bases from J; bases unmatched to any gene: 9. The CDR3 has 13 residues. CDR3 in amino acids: CAIRAGGPPEQYF. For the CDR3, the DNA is TGTGCCATAAGAGCGGGAGGTCCTCCCGAGCAGTACTTC.

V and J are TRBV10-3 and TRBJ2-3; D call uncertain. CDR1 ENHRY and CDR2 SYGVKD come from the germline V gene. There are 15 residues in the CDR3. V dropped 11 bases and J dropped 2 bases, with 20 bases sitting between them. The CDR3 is CAPVRGGALTDTQYF. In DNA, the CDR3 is TGTGCCCCCGTCCGTGGCGGTGCCCTCACAGATACGCAGTATTTT.

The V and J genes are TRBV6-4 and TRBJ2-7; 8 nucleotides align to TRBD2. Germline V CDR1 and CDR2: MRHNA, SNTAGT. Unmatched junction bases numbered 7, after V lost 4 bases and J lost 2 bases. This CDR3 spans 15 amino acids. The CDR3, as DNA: TGTGCCAGCAGTGTGGGGCGGGAGGCTCCCTACGAGCAGTACTTC. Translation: CASSVGREAPYEQYF.

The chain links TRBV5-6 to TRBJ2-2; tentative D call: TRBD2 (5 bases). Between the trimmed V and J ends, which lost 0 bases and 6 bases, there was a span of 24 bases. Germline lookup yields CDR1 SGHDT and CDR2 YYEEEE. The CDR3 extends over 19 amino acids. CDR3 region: CASSLAKMAVVGAAGELFF. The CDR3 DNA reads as TGTGCCAGCAGCTTGGCCAAGATGGCGGTGGTGGGAGCCGCCGGGGAGCTGTTTTTT.

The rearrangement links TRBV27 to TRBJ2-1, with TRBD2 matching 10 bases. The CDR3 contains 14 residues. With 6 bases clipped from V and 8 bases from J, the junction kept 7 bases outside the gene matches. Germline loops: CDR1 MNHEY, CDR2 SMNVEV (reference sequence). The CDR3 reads CASRPSGSLHEQFF. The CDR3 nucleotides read TGTGCCAGCAGACCTAGCGGGAGTCTTCATGAGCAGTTCTTC.

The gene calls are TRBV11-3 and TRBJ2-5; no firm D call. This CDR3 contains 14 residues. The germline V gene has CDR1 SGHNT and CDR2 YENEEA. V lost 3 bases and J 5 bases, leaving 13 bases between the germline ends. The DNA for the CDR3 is TGTGCCAGCAGCTTTTCCCCGGATGGGGAGACCCAGTACTTC. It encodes CASSFSPDGETQYF.

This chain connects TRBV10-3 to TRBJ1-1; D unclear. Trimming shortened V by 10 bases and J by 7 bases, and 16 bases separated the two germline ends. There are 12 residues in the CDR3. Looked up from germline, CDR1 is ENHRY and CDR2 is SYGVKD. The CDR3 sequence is CATGESGNEAFF. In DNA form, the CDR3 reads TGTGCCACCGGGGAAAGCGGGAATGAAGCTTTCTTT.

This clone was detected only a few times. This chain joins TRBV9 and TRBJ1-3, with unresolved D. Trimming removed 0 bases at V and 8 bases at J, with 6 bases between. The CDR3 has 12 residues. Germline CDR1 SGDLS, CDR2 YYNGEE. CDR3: CASSVARDTIYF. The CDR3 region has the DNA TGTGCCAGCAGCGTAGCACGGGACACCATATATTTT.

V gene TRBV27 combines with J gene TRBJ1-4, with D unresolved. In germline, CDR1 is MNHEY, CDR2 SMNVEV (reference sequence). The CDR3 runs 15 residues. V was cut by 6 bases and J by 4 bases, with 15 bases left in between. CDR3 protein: CASRPGGAGNEKLFF. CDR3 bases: TGTGCCAGCAGACCAGGTGGCGCTGGTAATGAAAAACTGTTTTTT.

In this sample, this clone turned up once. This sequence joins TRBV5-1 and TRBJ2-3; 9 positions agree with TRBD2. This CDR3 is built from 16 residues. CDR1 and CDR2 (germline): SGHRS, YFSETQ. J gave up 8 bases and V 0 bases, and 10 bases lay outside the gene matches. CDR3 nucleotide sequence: TGCGCCAGCAGCTTGGCAAATAGCGGGGGCTTAGGTACGCAGTATTTT. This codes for CASSLANSGGLGTQYF.

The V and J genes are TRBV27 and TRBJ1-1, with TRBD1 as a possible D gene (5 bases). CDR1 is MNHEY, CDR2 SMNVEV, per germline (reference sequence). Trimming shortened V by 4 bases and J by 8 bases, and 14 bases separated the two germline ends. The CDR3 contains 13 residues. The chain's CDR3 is CASSSRMGVEAFF. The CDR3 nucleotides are TGTGCCAGCAGTTCTCGGATGGGGGTGGAAGCTTTCTTT.

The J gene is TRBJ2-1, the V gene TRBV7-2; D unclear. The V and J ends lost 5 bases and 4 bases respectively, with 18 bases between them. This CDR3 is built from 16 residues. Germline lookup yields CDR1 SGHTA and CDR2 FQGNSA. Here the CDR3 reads CASSRAITARYNEQFF. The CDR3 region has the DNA TGTGCCAGCAGCCGGGCTATCACAGCCCGGTACAATGAGCAGTTCTTC.

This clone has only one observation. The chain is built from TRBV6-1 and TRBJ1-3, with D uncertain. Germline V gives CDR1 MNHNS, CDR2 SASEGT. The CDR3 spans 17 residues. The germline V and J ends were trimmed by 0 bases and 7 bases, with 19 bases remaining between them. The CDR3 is CASSEAVWNPGANTIYF. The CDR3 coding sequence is TGTGCCAGCAGTGAAGCAGTCTGGAACCCAGGCGCGAACACCATATATTTT.

CDR3 protein: CASSPLHLGGGGEETQYF. In DNA form, the CDR3 reads TGTGCCAGCTCACCACTGCACCTGGGCGGGGGCGGTGAGGAGACCCAGTACTTC. This rearrangement joins TRBV18 to TRBJ2-5, with D maybe TRBD2 (7 bases). Germline loops: CDR1 KGHSH, CDR2 LQKENI. Trimming left V 1 base short and J 5 bases short, with 23 bases between. This CDR3 is built from 18 residues. The variable domain in full, with the rest retrieved from reference TRBV18 and TRBJ2-5, is NAGVMQNPRHLVRRRGQEARLRCSPMKGHSHVYWYRQLPEEGLKFMVYLQKENIIDESGMPKERFSAEFPKEGPSILRIQQVVRGDSAAYFCASSPLHLGGGGEETQYFGPGTRLLVL.

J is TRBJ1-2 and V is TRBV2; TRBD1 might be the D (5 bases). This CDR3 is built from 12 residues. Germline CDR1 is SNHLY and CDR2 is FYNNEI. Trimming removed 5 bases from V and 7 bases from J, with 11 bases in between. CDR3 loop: CASSTAGVGYTF. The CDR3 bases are TGTGCCAGCAGTACCGCGGGGGTTGGCTACACCTTC. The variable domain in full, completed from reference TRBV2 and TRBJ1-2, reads EPEVTQTPSHQVTQMGQEVILRCVPISNHLYFYWYRQILGQKVEFLVSFYNNEISEKSEIFDDQFSVERPDGSNFTLKIRSTKLEDSAMYFCASSTAGVGYTFGSGTRLTVV.

CDR3 sequence (DNA): TGTGCCAGCCCCCTTGGGGGGCCAAGGGGCTATGGCTACACCTTC. Amino acids: CASPLGGPRGYGYTF. V gene TRBV14 combines with J gene TRBJ1-2; maybe TRBD1 (6 bases). The CDR3 sequence is 15 residues long. The germline CDR1 and CDR2 sequences are SGHDN and FVKESK. The V gene lost 8 bases and the J gene lost 4 bases, with 20 bases spanning the gap.

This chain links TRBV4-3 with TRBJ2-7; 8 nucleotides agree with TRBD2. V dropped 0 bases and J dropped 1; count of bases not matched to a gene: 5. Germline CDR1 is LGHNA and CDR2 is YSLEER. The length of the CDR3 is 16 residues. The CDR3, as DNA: TGCGCCAGCAGCCAAGACATCGGGAGGGGGTCCTACGAGCAGTACTTC. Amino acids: CASSQDIGRGSYEQYF.

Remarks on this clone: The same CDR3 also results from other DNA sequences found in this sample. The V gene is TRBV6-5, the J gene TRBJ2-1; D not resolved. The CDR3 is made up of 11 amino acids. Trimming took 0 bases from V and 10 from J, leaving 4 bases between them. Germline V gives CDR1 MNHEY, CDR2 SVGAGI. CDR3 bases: TGTGCCAGCAGTTACTCAGGGGAGCAGTTCTTC. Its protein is CASSYSGEQFF.

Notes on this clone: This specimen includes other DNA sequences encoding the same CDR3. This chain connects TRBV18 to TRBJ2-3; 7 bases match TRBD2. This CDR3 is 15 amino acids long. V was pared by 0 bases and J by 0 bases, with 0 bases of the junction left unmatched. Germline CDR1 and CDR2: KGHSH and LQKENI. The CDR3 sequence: CASSPPAGSTDTQYF. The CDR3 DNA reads TGTGCCAGCTCACCACCAGCGGGGAGCACAGATACGCAGTATTTT.

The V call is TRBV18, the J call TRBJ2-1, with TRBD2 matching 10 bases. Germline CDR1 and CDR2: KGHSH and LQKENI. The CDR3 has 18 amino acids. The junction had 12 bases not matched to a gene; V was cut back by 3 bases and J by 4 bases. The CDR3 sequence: CASSPRSLASGGYNEQFF. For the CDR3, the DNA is TGTGCCAGCTCACCGCGGTCTCTGGCTAGCGGGGGATACAATGAGCAGTTCTTC.

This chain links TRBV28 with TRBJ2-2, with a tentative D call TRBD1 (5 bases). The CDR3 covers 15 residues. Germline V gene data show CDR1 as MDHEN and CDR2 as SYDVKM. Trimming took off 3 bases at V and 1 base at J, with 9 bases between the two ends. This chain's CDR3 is CASSFLQVNTGELFF. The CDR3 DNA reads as TGTGCCAGCAGTTTTTTACAGGTGAACACCGGGGAGCTGTTTTTT.

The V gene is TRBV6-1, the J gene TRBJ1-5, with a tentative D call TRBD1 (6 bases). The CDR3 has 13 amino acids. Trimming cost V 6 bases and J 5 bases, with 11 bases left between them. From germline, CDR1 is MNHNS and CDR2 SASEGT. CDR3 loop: CASRQGYYQPQHF. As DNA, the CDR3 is TGTGCCAGCAGGCAGGGGTATTATCAGCCCCAGCATTTT.

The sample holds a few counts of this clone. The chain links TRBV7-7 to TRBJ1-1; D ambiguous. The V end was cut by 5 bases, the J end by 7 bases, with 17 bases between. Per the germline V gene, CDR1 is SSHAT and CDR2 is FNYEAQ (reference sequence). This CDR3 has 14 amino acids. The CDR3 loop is CASSPHLGGVEAFF. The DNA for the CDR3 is TGTGCCAGCAGCCCTCACCTTGGCGGGGTTGAAGCTTTCTTT.